The 11 T cell receptor beta chains presented below share a single source sample, sequenced in a study of CD8+CD57+ T cells in acquired aplastic anemia. CDR3 and TCR beta VDJ profiling relied on a genomic DNA template. TCRdb used MiXCR to reprocess the reads, holding one entry per CDR3 protein. The data show about 130,000 distinct CDR3 sequences, around 46% seen once. The sample was sorted CD4+, CD8+, or CD8+CD57+ T cells (not recorded which) from PBMCs. The receptors stem from a human donor in good health, serving as a control.

The genes are TRBV10-2 and TRBJ1-2; D uncertain. Germline lookup yields CDR1 WSHSY and CDR2 SAAADI. This CDR3 comprises 12 residues. Trimming removed 8 bases from V and 6 bases from J, with 13 bases in between. The DNA of the CDR3 is TGCGCCAGCTTCTTGGGGAGCCATGGCTACACCTTC. Translating it yields CASFLGSHGYTF.

The V and J genes are TRBV7-3 and TRBJ2-2; 11 nucleotides align to TRBD1. J gave up 6 bases and V 5 bases, and 2 bases lay outside the gene matches. Germline V CDR1 and CDR2: SGHTA, FQGTGA. The CDR3 has 14 amino acids. CDR3 nucleotides: TGTGCCAGCAGCCCGGGACAGGGGGCCGGGGAGCTGTTTTTT. Its translation is CASSPGQGAGELFF.

The chain uses TRBV7-9 and TRBJ2-3, with D tentatively TRBD1 or TRBD2 (5 bases each). This CDR3 is built from 13 residues. V dropped 3 bases and J dropped 5 bases, with 9 bases sitting between them. Germline V gene sequence: CDR1 SEHNR, CDR2 FQNEAQ (reference sequence). The CDR3 is CASSLGDGDTQYF. Here the CDR3 DNA reads TGTGCCAGCAGCTTGGGGGACGGAGATACGCAGTATTTT.

A few counts support this clonotype. CDR3 in amino acids: CASSLAGGLDTGELFF. CDR3 sequence (DNA): TGCGCCAGCAGCTTGGCTGGCGGGCTCGACACCGGGGAGCTGTTTTTT. The chain carries TRBV5-1 and TRBJ2-2; possible D gene TRBD2, 5 bases. The CDR3 has 16 residues. Trimming took off 0 bases at V and 3 bases at J, with 12 bases between the two ends. In germline, CDR1 is SGHRS, CDR2 YFSETQ.

This clonotype was seen only a few times. The CDR3 here is CASSYSSRGAQYLYSNQPQHF. CDR3 DNA: TGTGCCAGCAGTTACTCGAGTAGGGGGGCACAATACCTTTATAGCAATCAGCCCCAGCATTTT. The rearrangement uses TRBV6-2 or TRBV6-3 and TRBJ1-5, with a tentative D call TRBD1 (6 bases). Trimming cost V 0 bases and J 0 bases, with 24 bases left between them. The CDR3 has 21 residues. Germline V gives CDR1 MNHEY, CDR2 SVGEGT.

This clonotype was seen only a few times. The chain combines TRBV6-1 with TRBJ2-3, with 8 bases aligning to TRBD2. CDR1 is MNHNS, CDR2 SASEGT, per germline. The V segment lost 3 bases and the J segment 5 bases; nucleotides outside the gene matches: 10. The CDR3 sequence is 16 residues long. Here the CDR3 DNA reads TGTGCCAGCAGTGAGCAGGGTAGCGGGGTAAGAGATACGCAGTATTTT. Its protein product is CASSEQGSGVRDTQYF.

This chain links TRBV19 with TRBJ1-2; D unresolved. V was pared by 5 bases and J by 5 bases, with 15 bases between. Per germline, CDR1 LNHDA and CDR2 SQIVND (reference sequence). CDR3 length: 14 amino acids. The CDR3 sequence is CASSLSGLNYGYTF. DNA for the CDR3: TGTGCCAGTAGTCTGAGCGGGTTGAATTATGGCTACACCTTC. Combining the CDR3 with reference TRBV19 and TRBJ1-2 gives the whole variable domain DGGITQSPKYLFRKEGQNVTLSCEQNLNHDAMYWYRQDPGQGLRLIYYSQIVNDFQKGDIAEGYSVSREKKESFPLTVTSAQKNPTAFYLCASSLSGLNYGYTFGSGTRLTVV.

This clonotype was recorded a few times. The V and J genes are TRBV30 and TRBJ2-1; D is unclear. CDR1 is GTSNPN and CDR2 is SVGIG in the germline V gene (reference sequence). The V end lost 2 bases, the J end lost 0 bases, and 26 bases lay between the germline ends. CDR3 length: 20 amino acids. The CDR3 region is CAWSSIPPSLDWGSYNEQFF. CDR3 DNA: TGTGCCTGGAGTTCCATCCCACCCTCACTCGACTGGGGCTCCTACAATGAGCAGTTCTTC.

At least ten counts were recorded for this clonotype. J is TRBJ1-1 and V is TRBV18; a possible D gene is TRBD1 (5 bases). The CDR3 consists of 13 residues. CDR1 KGHSH and CDR2 LQKENI come from the germline V gene. Trimming took 2 bases from V and 3 from J, leaving 7 bases between them. The CDR3 DNA sequence: TGTGCCAGCTCACCAACGGGGGACACTGAAGCTTTCTTT. As protein: CASSPTGDTEAFF. Variable domain in full (rest from reference TRBV18 and TRBJ1-1): NAGVMQNPRHLVRRRGQEARLRCSPMKGHSHVYWYRQLPEEGLKFMVYLQKENIIDESGMPKERFSAEFPKEGPSILRIQQVVRGDSAAYFCASSPTGDTEAFFGQGTRLTVV.

This clonotype appeared many times. V gene TRBV14 combines with J gene TRBJ2-2, with D tentatively TRBD1 (6 bases). V was shortened by 1 base and J by 0 bases, with 6 bases between the two germline ends. In germline, CDR1 is SGHDN, CDR2 FVKESK. CDR3 size: 15 residues. This chain's CDR3 is CASSQGTANTGELFF. Here the CDR3 DNA reads TGTGCCAGCAGCCAAGGGACAGCGAACACCGGGGAGCTGTTTTTT.

The V gene is TRBV25-1, the J gene TRBJ2-2; 7 bases map to TRBD1. Trimming removed 6 bases from V and 2 bases from J; junction bases left unmatched: 12. This CDR3 contains 17 residues. Germline V lookup: CDR1 MGHDK, CDR2 SYGVNS. This CDR3 is CASSRLRQGKNTGELFF. Here the CDR3 DNA reads TGTGCCAGCAGCCGACTCCGACAGGGAAAAAACACCGGGGAGCTGTTTTTT.